These 10 T cell receptor beta chains share one sample of origin, sequenced in a study of blood T cell repertoires in COVID-19. TCRdb's table, derived via immunoSEQ multiplex PCR, lists solely in-frame clones and lacks some. Of 150,000 to 200,000 clones in the sample, approximately 90% were seen once. The specimen sequenced was PBMCs or T cells enriched from blood (not recorded which). All receptors derive from a woman in her thirties or forties in a cohort exposed to, infected with or recovered from COVID-19 (not recorded which).

V is TRBV9 and J is TRBJ2-1, with TRBD2 matching over 11 bases. In germline, CDR1 is SGDLS, CDR2 YYNGEE. After removal of 2 bases from V and 8 bases from J, the junction contained 0 bases not matched to a gene. The CDR3 is 13 residues long. As DNA, the CDR3 is TGTGCCAGCAGCGTTAGCGGGAGGGATGAGCAGTTCTTC. Protein sequence: CASSVSGRDEQFF.

This clone was picked up a small number of times. V is TRBV6-2 or TRBV6-3 and J is TRBJ1-5; TRBD1 aligns across 10 bases. CDR3 size: 16 residues. After removal of 4 bases from V and 0 bases from J, the junction contained 3 bases not matched to a gene. Germline lookup yields CDR1 MNHEY and CDR2 SVGEGT. DNA of the CDR3: TGTGCCAGCAGTTTGACAGGGGGCGATAGCAATCAGCCCCAGCATTTT. It specifies CASSLTGGDSNQPQHF.

The gene calls are TRBV7-2 and TRBJ2-5; 7 nucleotides agree with TRBD1. The J segment lost 7 bases and the V segment lost 3 bases, leaving 8 bases of the junction unmatched. The CDR3 has 14 amino acids. Germline assignment: CDR1 SGHTA and CDR2 FQGNSA. CDR3: CASSLVDRDGTQYF. CDR3 in DNA: TGTGCCAGCAGCTTGGTTGACAGGGATGGGACCCAGTACTTC. Filled out from reference TRBV7-2 and TRBJ2-5, the complete variable domain reads GAGVSQSPSNKVTEKGKDVELRCDPISGHTALYWYRQSLGQGLEFLIYFQGNSAPDKSGLPSDRFSAERTGGSVSTLTIQRTQQEDSAVYLCASSLVDRDGTQYFGPGTRLLVL.

The rearrangement uses TRBV18 and TRBJ2-5, with TRBD2 as a possible D gene (6 bases). The CDR3 sequence is 15 residues long. Germline V gene lookup returns CDR1 KGHSH and CDR2 LQKENI. The ends were cut back, 1 base at V and 2 bases at J, with 11 bases in the middle. The CDR3 nucleotides are TGTGCCAGCTCACCACTTTACCTAGCGCAAGAGACCCAGTACTTC. Translation: CASSPLYLAQETQYF.

This clone appeared once. The chain carries TRBV6-6 and TRBJ2-1; 8 nucleotides agree with TRBD1. The length of the CDR3 is 12 residues. CDR1 is MNHNY and CDR2 is SVGAGI in the germline V gene (reference sequence). V lost 6 bases to trimming and J lost 10 bases; unmatched junction nucleotides: 5. The CDR3 sequence is CASSQTGVEQFF. CDR3 nucleotide sequence: TGTGCCAGCAGCCAGACAGGGGTCGAGCAGTTCTTC.

This CDR3 is CASARSGGPPSYEQYF. The DNA of the CDR3 is TGTGCCAGCGCCCGGTCGGGGGGGCCCCCCTCCTACGAGCAGTACTTC. The chain links TRBV11-2 to TRBJ2-7; 8 positions agree with TRBD2. CDR3 length equals 16 residues. Trimming at V came to 8 bases and at J to 0 bases, leaving 12 bases not matched to a gene. The germline gives CDR1 SGHAT, CDR2 FQNNGV.

The genes are TRBV11-2 and TRBJ2-2; maybe TRBD2 (5 bases). Trimming took 1 base from V and 5 from J, leaving 11 bases between them. The CDR3 runs 15 residues. CDR1 and CDR2 (germline): SGHAT, FQNNGV. CDR3 in amino acids: CASSLGTTITGELFF. CDR3 bases: TGTGCCAGCAGCTTAGGGACGACTATTACCGGGGAGCTGTTTTTT. The full variable domain, in which reference TRBV11-2 and TRBJ2-2 provide the parts outside the CDR3, is EAGVAQSPRYKIIEKRQSVAFWCNPISGHATLYWYQQILGQGPKLLIQFQNNGVVDDSQLPKDRFSAERLKGVDSTLKIQPAKLEDSAVYLCASSLGTTITGELFFGEGSRLTVL.

V is TRBV19 and J is TRBJ1-3; D gene uncertain. The CDR3 runs to 12 residues. Germline-derived CDR1 and CDR2 are LNHDA and SQIVND (reference sequence). V was shortened by 7 bases and J by 4 bases, with 8 bases between the two germline ends. The CDR3 spells CASNAGGNTIYF. The DNA of the CDR3 is TGTGCCAGTAACGCCGGGGGAAACACCATATATTTT.

In this sample, this clone turned up once. The V call is TRBV4-3, the J call TRBJ1-1; perhaps TRBD1 as D (5 bases). The V gene's germline CDR1 is LGHNA and CDR2 YSLEER. The CDR3 is 15 residues long. V was trimmed by 4 bases and J by 5 bases, leaving 17 bases between them. The CDR3 sequence: CASSLRVQGGTEAFF. DNA of the CDR3: TGCGCCAGCAGCCTTCGCGTTCAGGGCGGAACTGAAGCTTTCTTT.

V usage is TRBV24-1 and J usage is TRBJ1-2, with 7 bases fitting TRBD1. The CDR3 consists of 14 residues. CDR1 and CDR2 (germline): KGHDR, SFDVKD. V trimming: 6 bases; J trimming: 4 bases; junction bases outside the gene matches: 7. DNA of the CDR3: TGTGCCACCAGTTCTCCTGACAGGGCCTATGGCTACACCTTC. This encodes CATSSPDRAYGYTF.